This T cell receptor (beta chain) was recorded in a study of low-dose radiotherapy and immunotherapy resistance in tumors. The CDR3 consists of 15 residues. Germline CDR1 reads SGDLS; CDR2 reads YYNGEE. Between the trimmed V and J ends, which lost 2 bases and 7 bases, there was a span of 19 bases. As to time point: before trial treatment. The table lists this clonotype with a few counts. TRAV- and TRBV-specific primers, spanning alpha and beta chains, primed first-strand cDNA. TCR amplification ran roughly 20 PCR cycles using constant-region and V-primer adapter primers. Each CDR3 protein is one row after TCRdb ran MiXCR on the reads. Of 65,000 to 95,000 distinct CDR3 sequences detected, about 20% appear once; the ten largest clones hold about 5.5%.

The material sequenced was PBMCs, taken before treatment. The origin of this receptor is a male donor with prostate cancer. This chain joins TRBV9 and TRBJ2-7; the D is unclear. The CDR3 DNA is TGTGCCAGCAGCGTGGACGGTTCCCCCTCTAGAGAGCAGTACTTC. This encodes CASSVDGSPSREQYF.